Listed below are T cell receptor beta chains from one sample, sequenced in a study of shared clonotypes between healthy human individuals. The assay was immunoSEQ multiplex PCR, and TCRdb's table has in-frame clones only and misses some. Of some 1,100,000 clones listed, 75% to 80% are singletons. Sequences were obtained from memory CD4+ T cells from PBMCs. The receptors here all came from a man aged 18 to 30 in good health. Some clones in this sample may be carry-over from other donors' samples. The CDR3 runs from the conserved cysteine through the conserved F or W. The D gene is left open where the match is weak. A clone size is listed for some rows: how often the clone was seen (once, few, many), or a class if it is expanded.

clone_size: NA
d_call: NA
j_call: TRBJ2-3
v_call: TRBV7-2
cdr3_nt: TGTGCCAGCACCTTAGGCGGGTCCCGGGGGCTGGATACGCAGTATTTT
cdr3_aa: CASTLGGSRGLDTQYF

clone_size: NA
d_call: TRBD1
j_call: TRBJ1-2
v_call: TRBV28
cdr3_nt: TGTGCCAGTCAAGGGGACAGTCGGGCAGGAGGCTATGGCTACACCTTC
cdr3_aa: CASQGDSRAGGYGYTF

clone_size: NA
d_call: NA
j_call: TRBJ1-4
v_call: TRBV6-1
cdr3_nt: TGTGCCAGTTGGGGGGGGAGAGCTAATGAAAAACTGTTTTTT
cdr3_aa: CASWGGRANEKLFF

clone_size: NA
d_call: NA
j_call: TRBJ1-2
v_call: TRBV18
cdr3_nt: TGTGCCAGCTCACCGTTAGGTCCAAGGGGCTACACCTTC
cdr3_aa: CASSPLGPRGYTF

clone_size: NA
d_call: NA
j_call: TRBJ1-5
v_call: TRBV28
cdr3_nt: TGTGCCAGCAGTTCGATATCTAGCAATCAGCCCCAGCATTTT
cdr3_aa: CASSSISSNQPQHF

clone_size: NA
d_call: NA
j_call: TRBJ1-3
v_call: TRBV10-3
cdr3_nt: TGTGCCATCAGGGGGGTTTCTGGAAACACCATATATTTT
cdr3_aa: CAIRGVSGNTIYF

clone_size: NA
d_call: NA
j_call: TRBJ2-2
v_call: TRBV5-4
cdr3_nt: TGTGCCAGCAGCTTACCTACTGTGGGGACGAACACCGGGGAGCTGTTTTTT
cdr3_aa: CASSLPTVGTNTGELFF

clone_size: few
d_call: TRBD1
j_call: TRBJ1-1
v_call: TRBV28
cdr3_nt: TGTGCCAGCAGTTTTGGTATTGGGACAGGGACGAACACTGAAGCTTTCTTT
cdr3_aa: CASSFGIGTGTNTEAFF

clone_size: NA
d_call: NA
j_call: TRBJ2-1
v_call: TRBV27
cdr3_nt: TGTGCCAGCAGAAGGGGCTTTTGGTACAATGAGCAGTTCTTC
cdr3_aa: CASRRGFWYNEQFF

clone_size: once
d_call: NA
j_call: TRBJ1-5
v_call: TRBV7-2
cdr3_nt: TGTGCCACCTCATGGGGGGTTGCTCAGCCCCAGCATTTT
cdr3_aa: CATSWGVAQPQHF

clone_size: NA
d_call: TRBD1
j_call: TRBJ1-2
v_call: TRBV5-6
cdr3_nt: TGTGCCAGCAGCTTACCAGGGACAGGGAGTGATTTTAGCTATGGCTACACCTTC
cdr3_aa: CASSLPGTGSDFSYGYTF

clone_size: NA
d_call: NA
j_call: TRBJ2-3
v_call: TRBV20-1
cdr3_nt: TGCGGACCCTGGGGTACGCAGTATTTT
cdr3_aa: CGPWGTQYF

clone_size: NA
d_call: NA
j_call: TRBJ2-2
v_call: TRBV9
cdr3_nt: TGTGCCAGCAGCGCAGACAGGCCGAACACCGGGGAGCTGTTTTTT
cdr3_aa: CASSADRPNTGELFF

clone_size: NA
d_call: TRBD2
j_call: TRBJ2-3
v_call: TRBV5-1
cdr3_nt: TGCGCCAGCAGCTTGAGAAGGGTCGGGGGGACTAGCACAGATACGCAGTATTTT
cdr3_aa: CASSLRRVGGTSTDTQYF

clone_size: NA
d_call: TRBD1
j_call: TRBJ2-3
v_call: TRBV5-6
cdr3_nt: TGTGCCAGCCCGGACAGGGAAGCCACAGATACGCAGTATTTT
cdr3_aa: CASPDREATDTQYF

clone_size: NA
d_call: NA
j_call: TRBJ2-2
v_call: TRBV4-1
cdr3_nt: TGCGCCAGCAGCACGCTTGGGGGCCCAGTCCCCGCCGGGGAGCTGTTTTTT
cdr3_aa: CASSTLGGPVPAGELFF

clone_size: NA
d_call: NA
j_call: TRBJ1-2
v_call: TRBV21-1
cdr3_nt: TGTGCCAGCAGCAAAAGGGAGACAGGGGCTGGCTATGGCTACACCTTC
cdr3_aa: CASSKRETGAGYGYTF